This T cell receptor (beta chain) was sequenced in a study of Ad26.COV2.S vaccination and SARS-CoV-2 variants. Treatment defined: around 19 received Ad26.COV2.S at low or high dose, single or two shots; roughly 5 received placebo; per-sample allocation not given. Vaccine and placebo recipients were sampled on day 63 after the first injection. The table came from immunoSEQ multiplex PCR; TCRdb's copy has only in-frame clones and leaves some out. This sample has over 450,000 clones, with roughly nine tenths found just once. The sequence was obtained from a person between 18 and 65 years old who received the Ad26.COV2.S COVID-19 vaccine or a placebo. Material: peripheral blood, obtained in a trial of Ad26.COV2.S vaccine versus placebo.

CDR3: CASSRTTGGELGTEAFF. DNA of the CDR3: TGTGCCAGCAGCCGCACGACAGGGGGCGAGTTGGGCACTGAAGCTTTCTTT. The chain carries TRBV27 and TRBJ1-1, with 10 bases matching TRBD1. CDR1 and CDR2 (germline): MNHEY, SMNVEV (reference sequence). The trim removed 6 bases at V and 4 bases at J, leaving 14 bases unmatched. The length of the CDR3 is 17 residues.